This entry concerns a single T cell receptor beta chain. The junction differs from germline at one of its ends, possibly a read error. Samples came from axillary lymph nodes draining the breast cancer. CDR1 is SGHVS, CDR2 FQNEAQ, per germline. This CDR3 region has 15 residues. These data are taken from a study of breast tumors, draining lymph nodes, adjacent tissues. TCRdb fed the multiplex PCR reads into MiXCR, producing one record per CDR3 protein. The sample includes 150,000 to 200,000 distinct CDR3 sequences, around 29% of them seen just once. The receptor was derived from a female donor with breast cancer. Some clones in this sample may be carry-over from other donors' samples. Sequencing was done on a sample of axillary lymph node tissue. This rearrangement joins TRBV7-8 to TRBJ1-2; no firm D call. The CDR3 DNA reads TGTGCCAGCAGCCAGGAGGACCCTACGACCTATGGCTGCCCCTTC. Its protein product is CASSQEDPTTYGCPF.